This T cell receptor beta chain was obtained from a study of cytomegalovirus exposure and HLA in healthy donors (dated by TCRdb to 2016 to 2017). For the wider study: According to an earlier analysis of 450 to 650 of the donors, 150 million to 200 million T cells yielded 117 million unique TCR beta sequences and around 300 Gb of sequence data. An early release covering roughly 640 HLA-typed donors comprised approximately 290 gigabases of sequencing data and roughly 86 million unique TCR sequences. The genetic ancestry cluster associated with self-reported Caucasian donors included 70% to 85% of the 398 genotyped donors. The study aimed to test whether signatures of past pathogen exposure could be identified by cataloging public T cell receptors. The study profiled the T cell repertoires of more than 500 subjects by immunosequencing and related them to cytomegalovirus serostatus. In addition to the first cohort of approximately 670 subjects, a separate validation cohort of about 120 different subjects was used. The study combined high-throughput TCR immunosequencing, statistical association of individual TCRs with disease status, and machine learning to predict cytomegalovirus infection status. To study patterns of TCR occurrence, a later analysis re-analyzed previously published TCR beta repertoires from under 750 donors and added high-resolution HLA genotyping. Rather than drawing on any new phenotypic data, the later analysis identified candidate immune exposures from TCR beta sequences and the way those sequences occurred across donors. An earlier analysis of 500 to 650 of the donors applied high-throughput TCR beta sequencing to assess whether each TCR beta V gene segment acted as functional or pseudogenic. Alongside the repertoire data, information on donor age, sex, ethnicity and CMV serostatus was compiled. In a later genetic analysis, genome-wide SNP genotypes for about 60% of the 666 donors were used, and that subset was treated as a discovery cohort. Every discovery cohort repertoire had been produced on one sequencing platform. Class I and class II HLA loci were covered by the typing at four-digit resolution. The number of typed donors differed by locus: about 620-640 for A, B, C, DRB1 and DQB1; 500 to 550 for DQA1; approximately 610 for DPA1; and about 450 for DPB1. Roughly five DR-DQ haplotypes were treated as single units for association and clustering because of strong linkage in the cohort. On average, around 240,000 unique TCR beta nucleotide sequences were sequenced per donor among a few hundred genotyped donors of the cohort, with around 19% of those sequences being non-productive.

The cohort was made up of roughly 670 healthy bone marrow donors. Cohort members were all nominally healthy when sampled, although unrecorded immune exposures were likely present. The donor was CMV seronegative and was included in the group of a few hundred seronegative cohort members. Every donor gave a peripheral blood sample, and the peripheral blood mononuclear cells from that sample were used for TCR beta sequencing. The Qiagen DNeasy Blood Extraction Kit was used to extract genomic DNA from the blood cell samples. Beyond this particular receptor, the publication reports: Linkage disequilibrium might explain the correlated functional status among segregating V segments, but an unknown experimental factor could not be excluded. Assigning TCR associations to individual alleles was difficult when HLA alleles, especially DR and DQ, strongly co-occurred. Over 15 rarely observed V segments, including chromosome 9 orphons, were excluded from the earlier analysis of approximately 500 of the donors because counts were too low. In an earlier analysis of approximately 590 of the donors, most TCR beta V segments appeared in productive rearrangements about 87% or about 30% of the time, broadly matching IMGT annotations. Most TCR sequences were observed very rarely across donors, whereas some public TCRs were present in many individuals. A later genetic analysis associated a missense DCLRE1C variant with V-gene and J-gene trimming of TCR beta chains, and an independent cohort replicated the association. A further reported finding was that TCR beta sequences accurately predicted the HLA-A and HLA-B alleles for most subjects in the first cohort. The study listed over 150 TCR beta chains as associated with cytomegalovirus. The cohort was sequenced for TCR beta chains only, and without alpha or paired-chain data the features that could be detected were limited. Some IMGT-functional V segments, including TRBV6-2 and TRBV6-3, could not be distinguished by the 87-base-pair reads and were therefore excluded. Roughly uniform sequencing depth across donors was assumed in presence/absence analyses, although this assumption may not hold. In a later analysis, TCR association rates were found to vary across HLA loci, with the most associated TCRs seen for DRB1 alleles and the fewest for HLA-C alleles. In a later analysis, most CMV-associated TCR beta chains were found to appear HLA-restricted, with HLA associations seemingly driven largely by CMV exposure. According to a later analysis, parvovirus B19, influenza, CMV and Epstein-Barr virus appeared linked to several top co-occurrence clusters. Because HLA typing was missing for some donors at each locus, association tests included only the typed subset. The authors suggested that the approach could potentially be extended to other disease states and immunological phenotypes. A later genetic analysis reported fewer N-insertions in productive TCRs among donors in an Asian-associated ancestry cluster than the roughly 690-donor mean. Three of the identified cytomegalovirus-associated TCR beta chains were confirmed in vitro to be specific for cytomegalovirus antigens. CMV serostatus was the only immune exposure information available for the cohort. Compared with equally common non-associated chains, HLA-associated TCR beta chains in a later analysis were more clonally expanded and had lower generation probabilities. A group of highly shared sequence variants was considered likely to be a technical artifact of the sequencing pipeline. The classifier was reported to diagnose cytomegalovirus status with high specificity and sensitivity in both the original and validation cohorts. In a later analysis, 15,000 to 20,000 TCR beta sequences were associated with specific HLA alleles at a false discovery rate of 0.05.

This clone was counted once. Its recognized antigen is unknown. No much larger clonotype is one base removed from it; base qualities were not supplied. From a lookup of the germline V gene (reference sequence), CDR1 and CDR2 are SEHNR and FQNEAQ. V and J lose 5 bases and 4 bases, and a span of 8 bases separates them. From the cysteine up to the phenylalanine, the CDR3 has a length of 12 residues. Only CDR3 DNA remains: 36 bases, in frame from the first base. Library preparation was by the immunoSEQ multiplex PCR assay. A mixture of 60 forward primers for TCR Vbeta segments and 13 reverse primers for TCR Jbeta segments was used in the multiplex PCR. The CDR3 region of rearranged TCR beta genes was amplified from genomic DNA with a multiplex PCR assay. The amplified TCR beta libraries were sequenced on the Illumina HiSeq System as 87-base-pair reads. From the authors' description of their analysis: A later analysis tallied approximately 87 million unique TCR beta chains across the roughly 610 repertoires, and roughly 11 million of those chains were shared by two or more donors. Raw reads were error-corrected and collapsed into unique sequences with a nearest-neighbor algorithm that merged closely related sequences to remove PCR and sequencing errors. CDR3 sequences were aligned to IMGT reference sequences to assign V, D and J gene segments. For a sequence to be retained, a match of at least six nucleotides to both a V gene segment and a J gene segment was required. A rearrangement was called productive if the CDR3 had no stop codons and remained in frame with V and J, and every other rearrangement was called non-productive. CDR3 was defined according to IMGT convention as the region running from the second conserved V-encoded cysteine to the conserved J-encoded phenylalanine. Sequences without an unambiguous match to a single V gene segment were excluded from the earlier analysis of a few hundred of the donors. An earlier analysis of approximately 590 of the donors called V segments functional above 56.7% productive rearrangements and segregating when the between-donor standard deviation exceeded 5%. A statistical classification framework was developed to diagnose cytomegalovirus status using the catalog of TCR beta chain sequences. In a later analysis, V and J genes were assigned by comparing TCR nucleotide sequences against IMGT/GENE-DB human TR gene sequences. Using the TCRdist pipeline, a later analysis assigned CDR3 sequences along with most-parsimonious VDJ recombination scenarios. In a later analysis, every TCR beta chain was defined by the combination of its CDR3 amino acid sequence and its V-gene family, and reads without a unique V-gene family were dropped. To address suspected cross-contamination and a sequencing artifact, a later analysis removed approximately 590 highly shared, low-generation-probability nucleotide sequences. In a later analysis, a clonal expansion index for each public chain was calculated from normalized within-repertoire ranks of inferred template counts. In a later analysis, generation probabilities were computed with a VDJ recombination model fitted to out-of-frame rearrangements, and the resulting probabilities were checked against IGoR. A later analysis scored TCR-TCR, TCR-HLA and TCR-CMV co-occurrence with hypergeometric tests, applying a repertoire-size bias correction to TCR pairs. In a later analysis, false discovery rates were estimated by permuting HLA or CMV assignments 20 times. A later analysis grouped co-occurring TCRs with DBSCAN, adding TCRdist sequence similarity when clustering within HLA-allele-positive subsets. Co-occurrence clustering excluded repertoires with fewer than 30,000 or more than 120,000 public chains, plus five with anomalous nucleotide sharing. Imported from immuneACCESS, the table was reduced by TCRdb to in-frame sequences with V and J called. These copies leave out some clones; in studies compared against another copy, an unresolved V gene accounts for under half, and the cause of the remainder is not known. That table supplies the V and J calls and clone size; D and trimming were determined from the DNA. The sample table records about 200,000 clones; approximately 80% of these occur just once. In total, the top ten clones hold about 3.1% of the sample.

The receptor was derived from a man younger than 45 in good health and CMV-seronegative. The V and J genes are TRBV7-9 and TRBJ2-5; too little of a D gene remains to name it. The sample was PBMCs. The nucleotide sequence reads as follows: TGTGCCAGCAGCCCGCCGGGAGAGACCCAGTACTTC. This translates into CASSPPGETQYF.